The T cell receptor (beta chain) described here comes from a study of blood T cell repertoires in COVID-19. Overall study context: The analysed material was cDNA or gDNA that came from T cells, B-cell-depleted T cells, or PBMCs.

Everyone who took part was roughly 18 to 89 years old, and they came from about 25 US areas. Participants had their cohort set by participant-reported clinical history. In the authors' workflow: Estimation of nucleated cell counts relied on the amplification of reference gene primers. TCRdb keeps only in-frame clones here, not all; method: immunoSEQ multiplex PCR. Clone size and the V and J calls come from that table; the DNA yielded D and trimming. The sample lists 280,000 or so clones, less than 85% occurring once. The CDR3 loop spans 14 amino acids. Germline V gene data show CDR1 as SGHDT and CDR2 as YYEEEE. V lost 4 bases and J lost 1, with 10 bases in between.

This receptor was taken from a woman aged 45 to 65 who had recovered from COVID-19. Sequences were obtained from PBMCs or T cells enriched from blood (not recorded which). This sequence joins TRBV5-6 and TRBJ2-3; maybe TRBD1 (5 bases). The CDR3 loop is CASSVTVGTDTQYF. CDR3 DNA sequence: TGTGCCAGCAGCGTGACAGTGGGCACAGATACGCAGTATTTT.